Listed below are T cell receptor beta chains from one sample, sequenced in a study of PD-L1 blockade in urothelial cancer. The data were produced by immunoSEQ multiplex PCR, yet TCRdb's version contains in-frame clones alone and is incomplete. The sample has approximately 55,000 clones; around 84% are singletons. The specimen comprised PBMCs, sampled around atezolizumab (anti-PD-L1) treatment. The source is a man between 60 and 75 years old with urothelial cancer. Each CDR3 is given with its conserved first and last residue. The D gene is left open where the match is weak. The listing skips clone size in some rows; elsewhere it reads once, few, many or a size class.

clone_size	j_call	v_call	cdr3_length	d_call	cdr3_nt	cdr3_aa
.	TRBJ1-1	TRBV18	16	TRBD1	TGTGCCAGCTCACCACAGACAGGGGGCGTGAGCACTGAAGCTTTCTTT	CASSPQTGGVSTEAFF
once	TRBJ2-7	TRBV6-5	14	.	TGTGCCAGCAGTTCCCCTGGACAGAGGTCCGAGCAGTACTTC	CASSSPGQRSEQYF
few	TRBJ2-7	TRBV18	14	.	TGTGCCAGCTCACCAGGCCTTTCCGTTTACGAGCAGTACTTC	CASSPGLSVYEQYF
.	TRBJ2-7	TRBV7-8	15	.	TGTGCCAGCAGCTTTGGGTGGGGGGTATCCTACGAGCAGTACTTC	CASSFGWGVSYEQYF
.	TRBJ2-5	TRBV2	15	TRBD1	TGTGCCAGCAGTGAAGTCAGGGGGCTCCAAGAGACCCAGTACTTC	CASSEVRGLQETQYF
.	TRBJ2-3	TRBV5-1	15	.	TGCGCCAGCAGCTTGGTCGGTGGGCCGACAGATACGCAGTATTTT	CASSLVGGPTDTQYF
.	TRBJ1-1	TRBV7-2	14	.	TGTGCCAGCAGCGCCCCAGGGGCGAACACTGAAGCTTTCTTT	CASSAPGANTEAFF
.	TRBJ2-1	TRBV5-1	14	TRBD2	TGCGCCAGCAGCACGGGACTATCGTACAATGAGCAGTTCTTC	CASSTGLSYNEQFF
.	TRBJ1-3	TRBV18	12	.	TGTGCCAGCTCAGCGGGGCTTGACACCATATATTTT	CASSAGLDTIYF
.	TRBJ2-1	TRBV11-2	16	.	TGTGCCAGCAGCTTAGGCGGGGCCAGCTCCTACAATGAGCAGTTCTTC	CASSLGGASSYNEQFF
many	TRBJ1-1	TRBV5-1	14	.	TGCGCCTCTGCAACGGGAGGGGTGAACACTGAAGCTTTCTTT	CASATGGVNTEAFF
.	TRBJ1-2	TRBV19	13	.	TGTGCCAGTAGTATCCCCGGGAACCGGGGCTACACCTTC	CASSIPGNRGYTF
.	TRBJ2-7	TRBV11-3	13	TRBD1	TGTGCCAGCAGCCGACAGGGGTATCGCGAGCAGTACTTC	CASSRQGYREQYF
.	TRBJ1-2	TRBV4-1	16	TRBD1	TGCGCCAGCAGTCCAGAGGGACGGGGACAGCCCTATGGCTACACCTTC	CASSPEGRGQPYGYTF
.	TRBJ2-2	TRBV5-1	16	.	TGCGCCAGCAGCATAACAGCAATTGCGAACACCGGGGAGCTGTTTTTT	CASSITAIANTGELFF
.	TRBJ2-7	TRBV5-1	15	.	TGCGCCAGCAGCCCCGATGGCAGGGCAACCTACGAGCAGTACTTC	CASSPDGRATYEQYF
once	TRBJ2-1	TRBV5-1	15	TRBD1	TGCGCCAGCAGCTTGGAGGGACAGGGGTTTAGTGAGCAGTTCTTC	CASSLEGQGFSEQFF
.	TRBJ2-5	TRBV27	17	TRBD1	TGTGCCAGCAGTTTATATCCGCCTAGGACAGGCCAAGAGACCCAGTACTTC	CASSLYPPRTGQETQYF
.	TRBJ1-2	TRBV7-8	14	.	TGTGCCAGCAGCCCCCGTAGCGGGATCGATGGCTACACCTTC	CASSPRSGIDGYTF
.	TRBJ2-5	TRBV5-1	15	.	TGCGCCAGCAGCTTGGCCTTACCCTCGAGGGAGACCCAGTACTTC	CASSLALPSRETQYF
once	TRBJ1-2	TRBV5-4	14	.	TGTGCCAGCAGCATGGAAGGAGCGAACTATGGCTACACCTTC	CASSMEGANYGYTF
.	TRBJ2-4	TRBV2	16	TRBD2	TGTGCCAGCAGTAAAGCGGGAGGGCCAGCCAAAAACATTCAGTACTTC	CASSKAGGPAKNIQYF
.	TRBJ1-1	TRBV5-4	14	TRBD1	TGTGCCAGCTCCCGGGACAGACAAACAAATGAAGCTTTCTTT	CASSRDRQTNEAFF
.	TRBJ1-2	TRBV19	14	.	TGTGCCAGTCACCTAACAGGGTCGGCCTATGGCTACACCTTC	CASHLTGSAYGYTF
.	TRBJ1-5	TRBV28	17	TRBD1	TGTGCCAGCAGTTCGAGCACCGGGACAGGGAGGTCTCAGCCCCAGCATTTT	CASSSSTGTGRSQPQHF
.	TRBJ1-3	TRBV19	15	TRBD1	TGTGCCAGTAGTATGGACAGGGTCTCTGGAAACACCATATATTTT	CASSMDRVSGNTIYF
.	TRBJ1-1	TRBV29-1	13	.	TGCAGCGCCCGAGAGGGGGAGAGCACTGAAGCTTTCTTT	CSAREGESTEAFF
.	TRBJ1-4	TRBV5-1	15	TRBD1	TGCGCCAGCAGTCGGACAGGGGACCTCCCGGAAAAACTGTTTTTT	CASSRTGDLPEKLFF
.	TRBJ1-5	TRBV7-2	16	TRBD1	TGTGCCAGCAGCTATAGACAGGGGTCCCTTGGGCAGCCCCAGCATTTT	CASSYRQGSLGQPQHF
.	TRBJ1-5	TRBV19	14	TRBD1	TGTGCCAGTAGTAAGGGACAGGGGATGCAGCCCCAGCATTTT	CASSKGQGMQPQHF
.	TRBJ2-1	TRBV5-1	17	TRBD1	TGCGCCAGCATCTTGACAGCCGGGACAGGGGGTTACAATGAGCAGTTCTTC	CASILTAGTGGYNEQFF
.	TRBJ2-3	TRBV11-2	14	.	TGTGCCAGCAGCTTAGACCTGAGCACAGATACGCAGTATTTT	CASSLDLSTDTQYF
.	TRBJ1-6	TRBV5-6	15	.	TGTGCCAGCAGCTGGAGGCTACTCGGGAATTCACCCCTCCACTTT	CASSWRLLGNSPLHF